This T cell receptor (beta chain) originates from a study of T-cell memory formation after mild COVID-19. TCRdb redid the calling of the 5' RACE reads with MiXCR, one entry per CDR3 protein. The profile shows roughly 340,000 distinct CDR3 sequences, 15% to 20% of them singletons. There are a few counts of this clonotype. V was pared by 5 bases and J by 4 bases, with 14 bases between. This CDR3 region has 13 residues. Looked up from germline, CDR1 is GTSNPN and CDR2 is SVGIG (reference sequence). The chain recombines TRBV30 with TRBJ2-5, with D tentatively TRBD1 (5 bases). Sequencing used PBMCs or a T cell subset sorted from them (not recorded which). The clonotype comes from a man between 18 and 29 years old who had mild COVID-19 (a few samples of this study predate the infection). Cell type and time point are not known. The CDR3 coding sequence is TGTGCCTGGTCGTTCTATGGGGCAGAGACCCAGTACTTC. Translated: CAWSFYGAETQYF.